This TCR beta chain stems from a study of blood T cell repertoires in COVID-19. Study context: The analysed material was cDNA or gDNA that came from T cells, B-cell-depleted T cells, or PBMCs.

Original analysis: Reference gene primer amplification in the assay estimated nucleated cell counts. Sequenced by immunoSEQ multiplex PCR; TCRdb stores in-frame clones only, minus some. Clone size and V and J calls were adopted from that table, with D and trimming inferred from the DNA. The sample shows around 380,000 clones, approximately 77% of them seen only once. Trimming removed 3 bases from V and 5 bases from J, with 13 bases in between. Looked up from germline, CDR1 is MGHRA and CDR2 is YSYEKL. This CDR3 comprises 14 residues. The V gene is TRBV4-1, the J gene TRBJ1-2; TRBD1 is a possible D gene (6 bases). Sequenced: peripheral blood. This TCR came from a human donor with acute or convalescent COVID-19. The donor label of this sample is uncertain. The CDR3 here is CASSHRGEGYGYTF. The CDR3 DNA reads TGCGCCAGCAGCCACAGGGGAGAGGGGTATGGCTACACCTTC.